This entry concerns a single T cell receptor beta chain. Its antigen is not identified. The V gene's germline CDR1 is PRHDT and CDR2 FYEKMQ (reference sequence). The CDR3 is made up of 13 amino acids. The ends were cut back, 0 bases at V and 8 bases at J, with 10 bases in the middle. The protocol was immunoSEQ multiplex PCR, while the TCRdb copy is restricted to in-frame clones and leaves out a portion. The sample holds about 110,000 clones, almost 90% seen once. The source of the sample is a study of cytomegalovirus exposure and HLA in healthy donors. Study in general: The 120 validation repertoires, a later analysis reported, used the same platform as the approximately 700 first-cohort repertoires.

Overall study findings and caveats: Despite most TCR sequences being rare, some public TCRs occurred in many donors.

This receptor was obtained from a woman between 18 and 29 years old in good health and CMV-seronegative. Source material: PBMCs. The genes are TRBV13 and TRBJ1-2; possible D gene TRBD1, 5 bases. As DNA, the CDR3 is TGTGCCAGCAGCTTAGGAGGGACTCTGGGCTACACCTTC. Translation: CASSLGGTLGYTF.